This TCR beta chain was captured in a study of blood T cell repertoires in COVID-19. The repertoire was sequenced with immunoSEQ multiplex PCR; TCRdb's copy has only in-frame clones and lacks some. The sample records roughly 160,000 clones, under 85% being singletons. V was cut by 2 bases and J by 9 bases, with 14 bases left in between. Germline-derived CDR1 and CDR2 are MNHEY and SVGAGI. CDR3 size: 14 residues. This TCR was recovered from a man aged 45 to 65 who had recovered from COVID-19. Sequencing used PBMCs or T cells enriched from blood (not recorded which). The chain is built from TRBV6-5 and TRBJ2-1, with D possibly being TRBD1 (5 bases). The CDR3: CASSYRPPGAEQFF. The DNA for the CDR3 is TGTGCCAGCAGTTACAGGCCCCCTGGGGCTGAGCAGTTCTTC.